What follows are 10 T cell receptor beta chains derived from one specimen sequenced in a study of blood T cell repertoires in COVID-19. Assay: immunoSEQ multiplex PCR; the TCRdb copy retains only in-frame clones and omits some. This sample has 250,000 or so clones, with roughly four fifths found just once. Sequenced sample: peripheral blood. These TCRs come from a woman in her 70s with acute or convalescent COVID-19.

The gene calls are TRBV29-1 and TRBJ1-1; D not certain. The CDR3 has 13 amino acids. V was shortened by 5 bases and J by 5 bases, with 15 bases between the two germline ends. Germline V lookup: CDR1 SQVTM, CDR2 ANQGSEA. The DNA for the CDR3 is TGCAGCGTTCCGGACTTCATTGGGACTGAAGCTTTCTTT. Its translation: CSVPDFIGTEAFF.

This sequence joins TRBV25-1 and TRBJ1-2, with 8 positions matching TRBD1. The V gene's germline CDR1 is MGHDK and CDR2 SYGVNS. With 2 bases clipped from V and 7 bases from J, the junction kept 6 bases outside the gene matches. The CDR3 extends over 14 amino acids. CDR3 region: CASSEGQGASGYTF. DNA of the CDR3: TGTGCCAGCAGTGAAGGTCAGGGGGCAAGTGGCTACACCTTC.

The chain combines TRBV7-9 with TRBJ1-2; TRBD1 is a possible D gene (5 bases). Looked up from germline, CDR1 is SEHNR and CDR2 is FQNEAQ (reference sequence). Trimming shortened V by 4 bases and J by 2 bases, and 11 bases separated the two germline ends. The CDR3 sequence is 14 residues long. CDR3 sequence: CASSSDRGNYGYTF. As DNA, the CDR3 is TGTGCCAGCAGCTCCGATAGGGGAAACTATGGCTACACCTTC.

The chain uses TRBV18 and TRBJ2-5; 7 positions agree with TRBD2. The germline gives CDR1 KGHSH, CDR2 LQKENI. Losses at the gene ends were 6 bases for V and 5 bases for J; bases not matched to a gene: 12. This CDR3 has 15 residues. CDR3 DNA sequence: TGTGCCAGCTCCCGGACTAGTTGGGAAGGGGAGACCCAGTACTTC. It specifies CASSRTSWEGETQYF.

V and J are TRBV5-1 and TRBJ2-7, with D perhaps TRBD1 (5 bases). Germline lookup yields CDR1 SGHRS and CDR2 YFSETQ. The length of the CDR3 is 14 residues. Deletions cut 0 bases from V and 2 bases from J, with 9 bases between. The CDR3 coding sequence is TGCGCCAGCAGCTTGGGACAGCAAACCTACGAGCAGTACTTC. This encodes CASSLGQQTYEQYF.

J is TRBJ1-2 and V is TRBV7-2; 7 nucleotides agree with TRBD1. Germline lookup yields CDR1 SGHTA and CDR2 FQGNSA. The ends lost 4 bases at V and 2 bases at J; junction bases unmatched: 1. This CDR3 has 13 amino acids. The CDR3 sequence: CASSWGQNYGYTF. For the CDR3, the DNA is TGTGCCAGCAGCTGGGGACAGAACTATGGCTACACCTTC.

The chain joins TRBV6-6 to TRBJ1-5; TRBD1 might be the D (6 bases). Germline V gene data show CDR1 as MNHNY and CDR2 as SVGAGI (reference sequence). V lost 5 bases and J lost 4, with 12 bases in between. The CDR3 is 14 amino acids. CDR3 bases: TGTGCCAGCAGTACCACCGGGACAAATCAGCCCCAGCATTTT. Translated: CASSTTGTNQPQHF.

In this sample, this clone turned up once. The J gene is TRBJ2-5, the V gene TRBV7-8; D gene uncertain. The V gene lost 1 base and the J gene lost 4 bases, with 7 bases spanning the gap. The germline CDR1 and CDR2 sequences are SGHVS and FQNEAQ. This CDR3 has 13 amino acids. DNA for the CDR3: TGTGCCAGCAGCTTAGGAGTCCGAGAGACCCAGTACTTC. Amino acid sequence: CASSLGVRETQYF.

As DNA, the CDR3 is TGTGCCAGCAGCTCACAGGGGGATATCTCTGAAGCTTTCTTT. It codes for CASSSQGDISEAFF. V is TRBV7-9 and J is TRBJ1-1; 8 bases map to TRBD1. Germline loops: CDR1 SEHNR, CDR2 FQNEAQ (reference sequence). The CDR3 is 14 amino acids. The V segment lost 4 bases and the J segment 6 bases; nucleotides outside the gene matches: 7.

The chain is built from TRBV7-2 and TRBJ1-1, with D hard to call. From germline, CDR1 is SGHTA and CDR2 FQGNSA. Trimming cost V 0 bases and J 2 bases, with 7 bases left between them. The CDR3 is 14 residues long. CDR3 loop: CASSLALANTEAFF. The CDR3, as DNA: TGTGCCAGCAGCTTAGCGCTGGCAAACACTGAAGCTTTCTTT.